The rows below give T cell receptor beta chains drawn from one sample of a study of blood T cells in healthy people across ages. TCRdb itself ran the 5' RACE reads through MiXCR, one entry per CDR3 protein. Seen here are some 1.8 million distinct CDR3 sequences, roughly two fifths observed once, and the top ten hold roughly 23%. The sequenced material came from blood. Receptors originate from a human donor in good health. Both conserved end residues are part of each CDR3. A D gene is named only where the DNA matches it firmly. Some rows have no size entry. The others give once, few or many, or a class for an expanded clone.

CDR3 protein | CDR3 DNA | V gene | clone size | J gene | D gene
CASCNSFRPYEQYF | TGTGCCAGCTGTAATAGCTTCAGGCCCTACGAGCAGTACTTC | TRBV12-3/TRBV12-4 | . | TRBJ2-7 | .
CASSPRTGQYYGYTF | TGTGCCAGCAGCCCCAGGACGGGACAGTACTATGGCTACACCTTC | TRBV7-2 | few | TRBJ1-2 | TRBD1
CASSPKGAGGFEQFF | TGTGCCAGTAGCCCCAAAGGGGCAGGGGGCTTTGAGCAGTTCTTC | TRBV19 | . | TRBJ2-1 | TRBD1
CASSGLGLAGGRNPYNEQFF | TGCGCCAGCAGCGGGCTGGGGCTAGCGGGGGGGCGTAATCCCTACAATGAGCAGTTCTTC | TRBV4-1 | many | TRBJ2-1 | TRBD2
CASSQRRANEKLFF | TGCGCCAGCAGCCAACGCAGGGCGAATGAAAAACTGTTTTTT | TRBV4-3 | few | TRBJ1-4 | .
CASSQDWPGVNYGYTF | TGCGCCAGCAGCCAAGATTGGCCAGGGGTTAACTATGGCTACACCTTC | TRBV4-3 | . | TRBJ1-2 | .
CASSSPGTAVFLYTF | TGTGCCAGCAGCTCGCCCGGGACAGCGGTATTCCTCTACACCTTC | TRBV7-9 | . | TRBJ1-2 | TRBD1
CASSQTSGGAGEQYF | TGTGCCAGCAGTCAGACTAGCGGGGGGGCAGGCGAGCAGTACTTC | TRBV6-5 | . | TRBJ2-7 | TRBD2
CASSDDTQETQYF | TGTGCCAGCAGTGACGATACACAAGAGACCCAGTACTTC | TRBV6-2/TRBV6-3 | once | TRBJ2-5 | .
CASSLVPGFSTDTQYF | TGTGCCAGCAGCTTAGTCCCAGGGTTTAGCACAGATACGCAGTATTTT | TRBV7-8 | . | TRBJ2-3 | .
CASSLGDPGDTQYF | TGCGCCAGCAGCTTGGGGGACCCCGGGGATACGCAGTATTTT | TRBV5-1 | . | TRBJ2-3 | .
CASSSPMDEQFF | TGTGCCAGCAGCTCCCCTATGGATGAGCAGTTCTTC | TRBV9 | . | TRBJ2-1 | .
CASSFITFRDRGVNEQFF | TGTGCCAGCAGTTTTATAACGTTTCGGGACAGGGGTGTAAATGAGCAGTTCTTC | TRBV28 | . | TRBJ2-1 | TRBD1
CASTFSGGAETQYF | TGTGCCAGCACCTTCTCGGGGGGGGCGGAGACCCAGTACTTC | TRBV7-2 | . | TRBJ2-5 | TRBD2
CSARGASGGLDEQYF | TGCAGTGCTAGAGGGGCTAGCGGGGGGTTGGACGAGCAGTACTTC | TRBV20-1 | . | TRBJ2-7 | TRBD2
CASSPLAGASDTQYF | TGCGCCAGCAGCCCTTTAGCGGGGGCCTCAGATACGCAGTATTTT | TRBV4-3 | . | TRBJ2-3 | TRBD2
CSAKGRANYGYTF | TGCAGTGCTAAAGGCCGTGCTAACTATGGCTACACCTTC | TRBV20-1 | . | TRBJ1-2 | .
CASIEWAGETQYF | TGTGCCAGCATCGAGTGGGCTGGGGAGACCCAGTACTTC | TRBV25-1 | . | TRBJ2-5 | .
CASSSISMEQYF | TGTGCCAGCAGTTCTATCAGCATGGAGCAGTACTTC | TRBV6-2/TRBV6-3 | few | TRBJ2-5 | .
CSAATGGGQPQHF | TGCAGTGCGGCGACAGGGGGAGGTCAGCCCCAGCATTTT | TRBV20-1 | . | TRBJ1-5 | TRBD1
CATSRDGGPNNYGYTF | TGTGCCACCAGCAGAGATGGGGGCCCCAATAACTATGGCTACACCTTC | TRBV15 | . | TRBJ1-2 | .
CAISPTGGSPLHF | TGTGCCATCAGTCCCACAGGGGGCTCACCCCTCCACTTT | TRBV10-3 | few | TRBJ1-6 | TRBD1
CSASGTAPDTQYF | TGCAGTGCCTCCGGGACAGCCCCAGATACGCAGTATTTT | TRBV20-1 | few | TRBJ2-3 | TRBD1
CASSPPRDTSPAQHF | TGTGCCAGCAGCCCTCCCCGGGACACATCACCGGCCCAGCATTTT | TRBV28 | few | TRBJ1-5 | .
CASSAGTTISDEQFF | TGTGCCAGCAGCGCGGGGACTACCATTTCCGATGAGCAGTTCTTC | TRBV7-2 | . | TRBJ2-1 | TRBD2
CSAPRDITYGQYF | TGCAGTGCTCCCCGGGACATCACCTACGGGCAGTACTTC | TRBV20-1 | . | TRBJ2-7 | .
CASRPNRGSYEQYF | TGTGCCAGCAGACCTAACAGGGGGTCCTACGAGCAGTACTTC | TRBV7-2 | . | TRBJ2-7 | TRBD1
CAWSADRGVGQPQHF | TGTGCCTGGAGCGCGGACAGGGGAGTAGGGCAGCCCCAGCATTTT | TRBV30 | . | TRBJ1-5 | TRBD1
CASSLAGTPTDTQYF | TGCGCCAGCAGCTTGGCCGGGACACCTACAGATACGCAGTATTTT | TRBV5-1 | . | TRBJ2-3 | .
CASSQSGAEQYF | TGTGCCAGCAGTCAGTCCGGGGCCGAGCAGTACTTC | TRBV6-9 | . | TRBJ2-7 | .
CSAPGIAFGETQYF | TGCAGTGCCCCGGGAATAGCGTTCGGAGAGACCCAGTACTTC | TRBV20-1 | once | TRBJ2-5 | .
CASSWTANQPQHF | TGTGCCAGCAGCTGGACAGCGAATCAGCCCCAGCATTTT | TRBV7-2 | few | TRBJ1-5 | .
CASSPQGALNTEAFF | TGTGCCAGCAGCCCACAGGGCGCACTAAACACTGAAGCTTTCTTT | TRBV7-2 | . | TRBJ1-1 | .
CASGLGPTDNEQFF | TGTGCTAGTGGTTTGGGGCCAACAGACAATGAGCAGTTCTTC | TRBV12-5 | few | TRBJ2-1 | .
CASSLVGTKNIQYF | TGTGCCAGCAGTTTAGTGGGAACCAAAAACATTCAGTACTTC | TRBV28 | . | TRBJ2-4 | .
CASRSLAGIRNEQFF | TGTGCCAGCAGAAGCCTAGCGGGTATTAGGAATGAGCAGTTCTTC | TRBV11-2 | few | TRBJ2-1 | TRBD2
CSVARGRYDYGYTF | TGCAGCGTTGCTAGGGGTCGGTACGACTATGGCTACACCTTC | TRBV29-1 | many | TRBJ1-2 | .
CSVLRVMNTEAFF | TGCAGCGTCCTAAGGGTGATGAACACTGAAGCTTTCTTT | TRBV29-1 | few | TRBJ1-1 | .
CSARLAAVNTEAFF | TGCAGTGCTAGGCTAGCAGCAGTGAACACTGAAGCTTTCTTT | TRBV20-1 | . | TRBJ1-1 | .
CSARDRGPEAFF | TGCAGTGCTCGGGACAGGGGCCCTGAAGCTTTCTTT | TRBV20-1 | few | TRBJ1-1 | TRBD1
CSARGHYYGYTFGSGTNVLTF | . | TRBV20-1 | . | TRBJ2-6 | .
CAISAGGNNSPLHF | TGTGCCATCAGTGCAGGGGGCAATAATTCACCCCTCCACTTT | TRBV10-3 | few | TRBJ1-6 | TRBD1
CASSFRTSEDTQYF | TGTGCCAGCAGCTTCAGGACCTCAGAAGATACGCAGTATTTT | TRBV7-2 | few | TRBJ2-3 | .
CASSQDRLDDAVYGYTF | TGTGCCAGCAGCCAAGATCGACTCGACGACGCCGTCTATGGCTACACCTTC | TRBV14 | few | TRBJ1-2 | .
CASSKTGARNQPQHF | TGTGCCAGTAGTAAGACAGGGGCACGCAATCAGCCCCAGCATTTT | TRBV19 | once | TRBJ1-5 | TRBD1
CASSHGTRGENYGYTF | TGTGCCAGCAGTCACGGGACTCGCGGGGAAAACTATGGCTACACCTTC | TRBV6-2/TRBV6-3 | . | TRBJ1-2 | .
CASSSRTDRPQPQHF | TGTGCCAGCAGCTCCCGGACAGACCGCCCTCAGCCCCAGCATTTT | TRBV12-3/TRBV12-4 | few | TRBJ1-5 | .
CASSQDTSRDEQYF | TGTGCCAGCAGCCAAGACACCTCGCGGGACGAGCAGTACTTC | TRBV3-1 | few | TRBJ2-7 | .
CSGKQGNSYNEQFF | TGCAGTGGAAAACAGGGCAACTCCTACAATGAGCAGTTCTTC | TRBV20-1 | once | TRBJ2-1 | .